These T cell receptor beta chains were read from a single sample in a study of T cell responses to AZD1222 COVID-19 vaccine. TCRdb's copy holds only in-frame clones and misses some; the assay was immunoSEQ multiplex PCR. The sample holds 67,000 or so clones, roughly 84% seen once. Material: peripheral blood, obtained on day 0 of AZD1222 vaccination. These receptor sequences come from an adult in good health. Each CDR3 is given with its conserved first and last residue. Fields, in order: clone size, J gene, V gene, D gene, CDR3 DNA, CDR3 protein. The D gene is left open where the match is weak. The size entry is marked missing in some rows and otherwise reads once, few, many or a size class.

abundance: .
j_gene: TRBJ1-5
v_gene: TRBV11-2
d_gene: .
CDR3nt: TGTGCCAGCAGCTTCCCAGATCAGCCCCAGCATTTT
CDR3aa: CASSFPDQPQHF

abundance: .
j_gene: TRBJ2-7
v_gene: TRBV2
d_gene: TRBD1
CDR3nt: TGTGCCAGCACTGGACAGGGCCCCTACGAGCAGTACTTC
CDR3aa: CASTGQGPYEQYF

abundance: .
j_gene: TRBJ1-5
v_gene: TRBV5-5
d_gene: .
CDR3nt: TGTGCCAGCAGACCTGGCCAGGATCAGCCCCAGCATTTT
CDR3aa: CASRPGQDQPQHF

abundance: .
j_gene: TRBJ2-3
v_gene: TRBV4-3
d_gene: .
CDR3nt: TGCGCCAGCAGCCAAGAATTGGGGACATCGACGCAGTATTTT
CDR3aa: CASSQELGTSTQYF

abundance: .
j_gene: TRBJ1-2
v_gene: TRBV6-1
d_gene: .
CDR3nt: TGTGCCAGCAGTGAACCCTCCCGACGGCTCTATGGCTACACCTTC
CDR3aa: CASSEPSRRLYGYTF

abundance: .
j_gene: TRBJ2-7
v_gene: TRBV18
d_gene: .
CDR3nt: TGTGCCAGCTCACCAGATCAGGGACCCTACGAGCAGTACTTC
CDR3aa: CASSPDQGPYEQYF

abundance: .
j_gene: TRBJ1-5
v_gene: TRBV5-4
d_gene: .
CDR3nt: TGTGCCAGCAGCCCGGGGGGGAGCAATCAGCCCCAGCATTTT
CDR3aa: CASSPGGSNQPQHF

abundance: .
j_gene: TRBJ1-1
v_gene: TRBV7-2
d_gene: .
CDR3nt: TGTGCCAGCAGCCCCAGGGGAAGGAACACTGAAGCTTTCTTT
CDR3aa: CASSPRGRNTEAFF

abundance: .
j_gene: TRBJ1-6
v_gene: TRBV12-3/TRBV12-4
d_gene: .
CDR3nt: TGTGCCAGCAGTTCCTCGGCCTCACCCCTCCACTTT
CDR3aa: CASSSSASPLHF

abundance: .
j_gene: TRBJ1-1
v_gene: TRBV28
d_gene: .
CDR3nt: TGTGCCAGCATCCCCTTTCCAATGAACACTGAAGCTTTCTTT
CDR3aa: CASIPFPMNTEAFF

abundance: .
j_gene: TRBJ1-3
v_gene: TRBV5-1
d_gene: .
CDR3nt: TGCGCCAGCAGCTTGGTGCAGGGGATCACTGGAAACACCATATATTTT
CDR3aa: CASSLVQGITGNTIYF

abundance: .
j_gene: TRBJ2-7
v_gene: TRBV6-6
d_gene: .
CDR3nt: TGTGCCAGCAGTTACTCGGGGGCCTCCGTCTACGAGCAGTACTTC
CDR3aa: CASSYSGASVYEQYF

abundance: .
j_gene: TRBJ1-3
v_gene: TRBV2
d_gene: .
CDR3nt: TGTGCCAGCAGTGATGGTACACTCTCTGGAAACACCATATATTTT
CDR3aa: CASSDGTLSGNTIYF

abundance: .
j_gene: TRBJ2-5
v_gene: TRBV9
d_gene: .
CDR3nt: TGTGCCAGCAGCGTAGATGGAAACCAAGAGACCCAGTACTTC
CDR3aa: CASSVDGNQETQYF

abundance: .
j_gene: TRBJ2-1
v_gene: TRBV18
d_gene: .
CDR3nt: TGTGCCAGCTCACTCTCGGGGGCTAAAGATGAGCAGTTCTTC
CDR3aa: CASSLSGAKDEQFF

abundance: .
j_gene: TRBJ2-1
v_gene: TRBV5-1
d_gene: TRBD2
CDR3nt: TGCGCCAGCAGCTCCCGGACTAGCGAAGATGAGCAGTTCTTC
CDR3aa: CASSSRTSEDEQFF

abundance: .
j_gene: TRBJ1-1
v_gene: TRBV29-1
d_gene: TRBD1
CDR3nt: TGCAGCGTTGAAGATGGACAGGGGGGCACTGAAGCTTTCTTT
CDR3aa: CSVEDGQGGTEAFF

abundance: once
j_gene: TRBJ2-5
v_gene: TRBV2
d_gene: .
CDR3nt: TGTGCCAGCAGACAGGGAGCTCAGGAGACCCAGTACTTC
CDR3aa: CASRQGAQETQYF

abundance: .
j_gene: TRBJ2-7
v_gene: TRBV11-2
d_gene: .
CDR3nt: TGTGCCAGCAGCCGGGGCAGGGGCACACGCTACGAGCAGTACTTC
CDR3aa: CASSRGRGTRYEQYF

abundance: once
j_gene: TRBJ2-5
v_gene: TRBV14
d_gene: .
CDR3nt: TGTGCCAGCAGCCTGGCCGGAGCCTCTAAAGAGACCCAGTACTTC
CDR3aa: CASSLAGASKETQYF

abundance: .
j_gene: TRBJ1-2
v_gene: TRBV7-2
d_gene: TRBD1
CDR3nt: TGTGCCAGCAGCCCTAGGGTGAACAGGGGGAATGGCTACACCTTC
CDR3aa: CASSPRVNRGNGYTF

abundance: .
j_gene: TRBJ1-6
v_gene: TRBV30
d_gene: .
CDR3nt: TGTGCCTGCGTGCTGGGGGGTTCACCCCTCCACTTT
CDR3aa: CACVLGGSPLHF

abundance: .
j_gene: TRBJ2-5
v_gene: TRBV7-3
d_gene: TRBD2
CDR3nt: TGTGCCAGCAGCATCCTAGCGGGGGGGCGAGAGACCCAGTACTTC
CDR3aa: CASSILAGGRETQYF

abundance: .
j_gene: TRBJ1-3
v_gene: TRBV18
d_gene: TRBD1
CDR3nt: TGTGCCAGCTCACCCTTGACAGGGGAGAACACCATATATTTT
CDR3aa: CASSPLTGENTIYF

abundance: .
j_gene: TRBJ1-5
v_gene: TRBV5-1
d_gene: .
CDR3nt: TGCGCCAGCAGCTTGGGAACAGGCGGACTGCCCCAGCATTTT
CDR3aa: CASSLGTGGLPQHF

abundance: .
j_gene: TRBJ1-1
v_gene: TRBV7-2
d_gene: .
CDR3nt: TGTGCCAGCAGCCGCCGGTCGGTGGGCACTGAAGCTTTCTTT
CDR3aa: CASSRRSVGTEAFF

abundance: .
j_gene: TRBJ2-6
v_gene: TRBV9
d_gene: .
CDR3nt: TGTGCCAGCAGCGTCGCCCCGACTCCCTACGGGGCCAACGTCCTGACTTTC
CDR3aa: CASSVAPTPYGANVLTF

abundance: .
j_gene: TRBJ2-7
v_gene: TRBV6-5
d_gene: TRBD2
CDR3nt: TGTGCCAGCAGTTACTCGGCTAGCGGGGGGCAAGAGCAGTACTTC
CDR3aa: CASSYSASGGQEQYF

abundance: .
j_gene: TRBJ1-4
v_gene: TRBV28
d_gene: .
CDR3nt: TGTGCCAGCAGTTTACGGCTAGGGGAAAAACTGTTTTTT
CDR3aa: CASSLRLGEKLFF

abundance: .
j_gene: TRBJ2-1
v_gene: TRBV5-1
d_gene: TRBD2
CDR3nt: TGCGCCAGCAGCTTGACGGCTAGCGGGGGGGCCAGGAATGAGCAGTTCTTC
CDR3aa: CASSLTASGGARNEQFF

abundance: .
j_gene: TRBJ1-2
v_gene: TRBV2
d_gene: .
CDR3nt: TGTGCCAGCTTACAGGAGGCTAACTATGGCTACACCTTC
CDR3aa: CASLQEANYGYTF

abundance: .
j_gene: TRBJ1-2
v_gene: TRBV7-2
d_gene: TRBD1
CDR3nt: TGTGCCAGCAGCTTAGCGCCGGGACAGGGAGGCTATGGCTACACCTTC
CDR3aa: CASSLAPGQGGYGYTF

abundance: .
j_gene: TRBJ1-1
v_gene: TRBV5-1
d_gene: .
CDR3nt: TGCGCCAGCAGCTTGGCCTCGGACTGGAACACTGAAGCTTTCTTT
CDR3aa: CASSLASDWNTEAFF

abundance: .
j_gene: TRBJ1-1
v_gene: TRBV6-4
d_gene: .
CDR3nt: TGTGCCAGCAGAAAAGGGGCCGGGGAAGCTTTCTTT
CDR3aa: CASRKGAGEAFF

abundance: .
j_gene: TRBJ2-6
v_gene: TRBV16
d_gene: .
CDR3nt: TGTGCCAGCAGCCAATGGGTTAACCGCCGCCCCGGGGCCAACGTCCTGACTTTC
CDR3aa: CASSQWVNRRPGANVLTF

abundance: .
j_gene: TRBJ2-4
v_gene: TRBV2
d_gene: .
CDR3nt: TGTGCCAGCCGGGGAGATTCCATTCAGTACTTC
CDR3aa: CASRGDSIQYF

abundance: .
j_gene: TRBJ2-5
v_gene: TRBV6-5
d_gene: .
CDR3nt: TGTGCCAGCAGTTACTCCTTCCGGGAGACCCAGTACTTC
CDR3aa: CASSYSFRETQYF

abundance: .
j_gene: TRBJ1-3
v_gene: TRBV5-8
d_gene: .
CDR3nt: TGTGCCAGCAGCTTTTCCGGAAACACCATATATTTT
CDR3aa: CASSFSGNTIYF

abundance: .
j_gene: TRBJ1-1
v_gene: TRBV7-2
d_gene: TRBD1
CDR3nt: TGTGCCAGCAGCTTGGACAGGGTCACTGAAGCTTTCTTT
CDR3aa: CASSLDRVTEAFF

abundance: .
j_gene: TRBJ2-7
v_gene: TRBV4-3
d_gene: .
CDR3nt: TGCGCCAGCAGCCAAGAGAGAGGGCGGACAGCCGAGCAGTACTTC
CDR3aa: CASSQERGRTAEQYF